What follows describes a single T cell receptor beta chain. Generated by immunoSEQ multiplex PCR, the TCRdb table keeps only in-frame clones and is missing some. The table has tens of thousands of clones, around 90% seen once. This specimen comes from a study of Tregs in tolerant kidney transplant recipients. CDR1 is SGHTA, CDR2 FQGNSA, per germline. This CDR3 is 15 amino acids long. Losses at the gene ends were 1 base for V and 5 bases for J; bases not matched to a gene: 7. The sample was Tregs from blood, taken before the transplant. The rearrangement links TRBV7-2 to TRBJ2-5; TRBD2 agrees at 7 bases. The receptor comes from a human donor who received a combined kidney and bone marrow transplant. The CDR3: CASSLVSGGSETQYF. The CDR3, as DNA: TGTGCCAGCAGCTTAGTTTCGGGAGGTTCGGAGACCCAGTACTTC.